This record concerns one T cell receptor beta chain sequence. Its antigen is unidentified. The data belong to a study of blood T cells in healthy people across ages. Broader study findings: With naive T cell percentage, TCR beta diversity showed a strong correlation. The unsorted PBMCs prevented any conclusive comparison of naive versus antigen-experienced cells.

The germline CDR1 and CDR2 sequences are LGHNA and YSLEER. V was cut by 0 bases and J by 1 base, with 10 bases left in between. This CDR3 contains 15 residues. A J-beta primer mix and a sample-barcoded 5' primer were used in a second PCR of about 7 to 12 cycles. Through a template-switch adaptor with 12 random nucleotides, each cDNA molecule received a tag. TCRdb analysed the 5' RACE reads with MiXCR anew, one entry per CDR3 protein. The sample shows approximately 1,000,000 distinct CDR3 sequences, about two fifths of them seen only once. V is TRBV4-3 and J is TRBJ2-7, with no clear D. Material for sequencing was blood. This clonotype originated in a man between 18 and 29 years old in good health. The CDR3: CASSQDQRSSYEQYF. The CDR3 DNA reads as TGCGCCAGCAGCCAAGATCAAAGGTCTTCCTACGAGCAGTACTTC.